A selection of T cell receptor beta chains follows, all from one sample in a study of T cell responses to AZD1222 COVID-19 vaccine. The data were produced by immunoSEQ multiplex PCR, yet TCRdb's version contains in-frame clones alone and is incomplete. The table lists some 110,000 clones, approximately 90% of them singletons. The sequenced sample was peripheral blood, obtained 28 days after the second AZD1222 dose. These receptors were obtained from an adult who received the AZD1222 COVID-19 vaccine. CDR3s include the opening cysteine and the closing phenylalanine or tryptophan. The order of the fields is J gene, clone size, D gene, V gene, CDR3 protein, CDR3 DNA. The D gene is left open where the match is weak. Size tells how often a clone was seen (once, few, many) or the class of an expanded clone, and some rows leave it out.

>TRBJ1-6|-|TRBD1|TRBV4-2
CASSQDRTGGRRNSPLHF
TGTGCCAGCAGCCAAGACCGGACAGGGGGCCGTCGGAATTCACCCCTCCACTTT
>TRBJ1-1|-|-|TRBV7-6
CASSPLGTPNTEAFF
TGTGCCAGCAGCCCACTTGGGACACCGAACACTGAAGCTTTCTTT
>TRBJ2-7|-|-|TRBV14
CASSQLGRSYEQYF
TGTGCCAGCAGCCAATTGGGCCGATCCTACGAGCAGTACTTC
>TRBJ1-6|-|-|TRBV27
CASSFLVGYKDSPLHF
TGTGCCAGCAGTTTCCTCGTGGGCTATAAGGATTCACCCCTCCACTTT
>TRBJ1-2|-|-|TRBV7-2
CASSLVRANYGYTF
TGTGCCAGCAGCTTAGTGAGGGCCAACTATGGCTACACCTTC
>TRBJ2-7|few|-|TRBV12-3/TRBV12-4
CASTPAYEQYF
TGTGCCAGCACCCCGGCATACGAGCAGTACTTC
>TRBJ2-7|-|TRBD2|TRBV11-2
CASSQTHGGAYEQYF
TGTGCCAGCAGCCAAACGCACGGGGGGGCATACGAGCAGTACTTC
>TRBJ1-3|-|TRBD1|TRBV29-1
CSVVFVFGTGGSGNTIYF
TGCAGCGTTGTTTTTGTGTTTGGGACAGGGGGCTCTGGAAACACCATATATTTT
>TRBJ2-7|-|TRBD1|TRBV11-2
CASSLQQGGYEQYF
TGTGCCAGCAGCTTACAACAGGGGGGTTACGAGCAGTACTTC
>TRBJ1-2|once|-|TRBV7-9
CASSSLSYGYTF
TGTGCCAGCAGCTCCTTGTCCTATGGCTACACCTTC
>TRBJ2-2|-|-|TRBV7-9
CASSPNRNTGELFF
TGTGCCAGCAGCCCGAACAGAAACACCGGGGAGCTGTTTTTT
>TRBJ1-1|-|-|TRBV5-1
CASSLELTGNTEAFF
TGCGCCAGCAGCTTGGAATTGACAGGGAACACTGAAGCTTTCTTT
>TRBJ1-4|-|-|TRBV6-5
CASSSRRSATNEKLFF
TGTGCCAGCAGTTCGCGCCGTTCGGCAACTAATGAAAAACTGTTTTTT
>TRBJ1-3|few|TRBD1|TRBV5-6
CASSQGTGSRLRNTIYF
TGTGCCAGCAGCCAGGGGACAGGCTCTAGGCTCAGGAACACCATATATTTT
>TRBJ2-2|-|TRBD1|TRBV4-1
CASSQGQGNTGELFF
TGCGCCAGCAGCCAGGGACAGGGGAACACCGGGGAGCTGTTTTTT
>TRBJ2-7|-|-|TRBV30
CAWSRTVNYEQYF
TGTGCCTGGAGCCGGACAGTTAACTACGAGCAGTACTTC
>TRBJ2-7|few|TRBD2|TRBV28
CASASGTSGSWEQYF
TGTGCCAGCGCTTCCGGGACTAGCGGGAGTTGGGAGCAGTACTTC
>TRBJ2-5|-|TRBD2|TRBV9
CASSVGQGGLAQETQYF
TGTGCCAGCAGCGTAGGGCAGGGCGGACTAGCCCAAGAGACCCAGTACTTC
>TRBJ2-7|-|-|TRBV12-3/TRBV12-4
CASSFDQRGEQYF
TGTGCCAGCAGTTTTGACCAGAGGGGTGAGCAGTACTTC
>TRBJ1-6|few|-|TRBV3-1/TRBV3-2
CASSQGGDHSPLHF
TGTGCCAGCAGCCAAGGGGGGGATCATTCACCCCTCCACTTT
>TRBJ2-3|-|-|TRBV10-3
CAIREGGSTDTQYF
TGTGCCATCAGGGAAGGGGGGAGCACAGATACGCAGTATTTT
>TRBJ2-7|few|-|TRBV7-3
CASSPRGALSEQYF
TGTGCCAGCAGCCCCCGAGGGGCCCTCTCCGAGCAGTACTTC
>TRBJ1-4|-|TRBD1|TRBV28
CASTQGGEDEKLFF
TGTGCCAGCACTCAAGGGGGCGAGGATGAAAAACTGTTTTTT
>TRBJ2-7|once|-|TRBV3-1/TRBV3-2
CASSQGGQIGYEQYF
TGTGCCAGCAGCCAAGGGGGCCAAATCGGCTACGAGCAGTACTTC
>TRBJ2-1|-|-|TRBV14
CASSRIAASSYNEQFF
TGTGCCAGCAGCCGAATTGCGGCGAGCTCCTACAATGAGCAGTTCTTC
>TRBJ1-4|-|-|TRBV9
CASSVDGYEKLFF
TGTGCCAGCAGCGTAGATGGGTATGAAAAACTGTTTTTT
>TRBJ2-3|-|-|TRBV7-2
CASSLAGSWADTQYF
TGTGCCAGCAGCTTAGCGGGGTCGTGGGCAGATACGCAGTATTTT
>TRBJ2-5|-|-|TRBV7-2
CASSYVWGETQYF
TGTGCCAGCAGCTATGTCTGGGGGGAGACCCAGTACTTC
>TRBJ2-2|-|-|TRBV29-1
CSVSGFGELFF
TGCAGCGTCAGCGGCTTCGGGGAGCTGTTTTTT
>TRBJ2-7|-|-|TRBV9
CASSGPGKPYEQYF
TGTGCCAGCAGCGGGCCAGGGAAACCCTACGAGCAGTACTTC
>TRBJ2-7|-|TRBD2|TRBV7-3
CASSANSGGAGNVQYF
TGTGCCAGCAGCGCCAACTCCGGGGGGGCCGGCAATGTGCAGTACTTC
>TRBJ2-2|-|TRBD1|TRBV11-3
CASSRTGVSTGELFF
TGTGCCAGCAGCCGGACAGGGGTGAGCACCGGGGAGCTGTTTTTT
>TRBJ2-2|-|TRBD2|TRBV19
CASQGLVTGELFF
TGTGCCAGTCAGGGACTAGTCACCGGGGAGCTGTTTTTT
>TRBJ1-2|-|-|TRBV12-3/TRBV12-4
CASRDPGYGYTF
TGTGCCAGCAGGGACCCGGGCTATGGCTACACCTTC
>TRBJ1-1|-|TRBD1|TRBV6-4
CASPNRGHGAFF
TGTGCCAGCCCGAACAGGGGGCACGGAGCTTTCTTT
>TRBJ2-7|-|-|TRBV6-5
CASRAGQRAYEQYF
TGTGCCAGCAGAGCGGGACAGAGAGCCTACGAGCAGTACTTC
>TRBJ1-2|-|-|TRBV5-6
CASSLAVGGAGYTF
TGTGCCAGCAGCTTGGCGGTGGGGGGGGCTGGCTACACCTTC
>TRBJ1-1|-|-|TRBV27
CASSPHRGQNTEAFF
TGTGCCAGCAGTCCTCACCGGGGGCAGAACACTGAAGCTTTCTTT
>TRBJ1-4|-|-|TRBV6-5
CASSHNYRVRGKLFF
TGTGCCAGCAGTCACAATTACAGGGTTAGGGGAAAACTGTTTTTT
>TRBJ2-5|once|-|TRBV5-1
CASSLTQETQYF
TGCGCCAGCAGCTTGACCCAAGAGACCCAGTACTTC
>TRBJ2-7|-|TRBD1|TRBV10-2
CASSVTGGKYEQYF
TGCGCCAGCAGTGTGACAGGGGGCAAATACGAGCAGTACTTC
>TRBJ1-2|-|-|TRBV2
CASTPTGTGGYTF
TGTGCCAGCACCCCTACAGGGACGGGCGGCTACACCTTC
>TRBJ2-7|once|-|TRBV5-1
CASSFPGLQTYEQYF
TGCGCCAGCAGCTTCCCGGGCCTGCAAACCTACGAGCAGTACTTC
>TRBJ2-1|-|-|TRBV9
CASSGDLRPYNEQFF
TGTGCCAGCAGTGGGGACCTCCGCCCTTACAATGAGCAGTTCTTC
>TRBJ2-2|once|-|TRBV7-3
CASSSAPGNTGELFF
TGTGCCAGCAGCTCGGCGCCGGGGAACACCGGGGAGCTGTTTTTT
>TRBJ2-1|-|-|TRBV18
CATHPSGGEYNEQFF
TGTGCCACCCATCCCTCCGGTGGTGAATACAATGAGCAGTTCTTC
>TRBJ2-7|-|-|TRBV27
CASSLSSALMYEQYF
TGTGCCAGCAGTTTATCGTCGGCCTTAATGTACGAGCAGTACTTC
>TRBJ1-2|-|-|TRBV6-5
CASSSQDLYGYTF
TGTGCCAGCAGTTCACAGGATCTCTATGGCTACACCTTC
>TRBJ2-7|-|TRBD1|TRBV27
CASSLLLGQGDNEQYF
TGTGCCAGCAGTTTACTCCTTGGACAGGGTGATAACGAGCAGTACTTC
>TRBJ2-3|-|TRBD2|TRBV19
CASSMGSGRADTQYF
TGTGCCAGTAGTATGGGTAGCGGGAGGGCCGATACGCAGTATTTT
>TRBJ2-3|-|-|TRBV19
CASSIDGRNTDTQYF
TGTGCCAGTAGTATCGATGGCAGAAACACAGATACGCAGTATTTT
>TRBJ2-1|-|-|TRBV15
CATRKGGDEQFF
TGTGCCACCAGAAAAGGGGGAGATGAGCAGTTCTTC